What follows is one T cell receptor (beta chain) and its context. Its antigen is still unknown. The data were produced by immunoSEQ multiplex PCR, yet TCRdb's version contains in-frame clones alone and is incomplete. The table records around 57,000 clones, about 88% of them present only once. The V gene lost 6 bases and the J gene lost 7 bases, with 10 bases spanning the gap. CDR1 is LGHNT and CDR2 is FRNRAP in the germline V gene. This CDR3 is built from 12 residues. Time point of the sample: week 11, during vaccination. With topical imiquimod, each dose of the vaccine consisted of 300 ug of mutant IDH1 20-mer peptide. This record belongs to a study of a mutant IDH1 vaccine in newly diagnosed glioma. Study-level background: Vaccinations were initiated 4-6 weeks following radiotherapy alone, or were given together with temozolomide cycles. Patients' prior therapy spanned radiotherapy, temozolomide, or both; most underwent both.

This chain links TRBV12-5 with TRBJ2-1, with no clear D. Sample: PBMCs, taken from a glioma patient whose treatment included an IDH1 peptide vaccine. This sequence was found in a man aged 40-50 years with glioma. In DNA, the CDR3 is TGTGCTAGTGGGGGTGTATGGAATGAGCAGTTCTTC. It encodes CASGGVWNEQFF. Complete variable domain (other parts from reference TRBV12-5 and TRBJ2-1): DARVTQTPRHKVTEMGQEVTMRCQPILGHNTVFWYRQTMMQGLELLAYFRNRAPLDDSGMPKDRFSAEMPDATLATLKIQPSEPRDSAVYFCASGGVWNEQFFGPGTRLTVL.